Listed here is a single T cell receptor (beta chain). The sample belongs to a study of blood T cell repertoires in COVID-19. The wider study: Both acute and convalescent COVID-19 samples were obtained from the United States, Italy and Spain. T cells, B-cell-depleted T cells, or PBMCs provided the cDNA or gDNA that served as material.

In the authors' methods: The assay estimated nucleated cells by amplifying reference gene primers. Measured with immunoSEQ multiplex PCR; TCRdb has only the in-frame clones, and not every one. V and J calls and clone size are given by that table; D and trimming were obtained from the DNA. This sample carries around 280,000 clones, 75% to 90% of them seen once, and the ten largest clones take around 2.2%. Germline V gives CDR1 SGHTA, CDR2 FQGNSA. The J segment lost 2 bases and the V segment lost 7 bases, leaving 7 bases of the junction unmatched. The CDR3 loop spans 16 amino acids. This clonotype was obtained from a woman between 45 and 60 years old who had recovered from COVID-19. Sequencing was performed on peripheral blood. This chain uses TRBV7-2 with TRBJ1-6; the match to TRBD1 covers 8 bases. The CDR3 loop reads CASNLGTGPYNSPLHF. CDR3 coding DNA: TGTGCCAGCAACCTCGGGACAGGCCCCTATAATTCACCCCTCCACTTT.